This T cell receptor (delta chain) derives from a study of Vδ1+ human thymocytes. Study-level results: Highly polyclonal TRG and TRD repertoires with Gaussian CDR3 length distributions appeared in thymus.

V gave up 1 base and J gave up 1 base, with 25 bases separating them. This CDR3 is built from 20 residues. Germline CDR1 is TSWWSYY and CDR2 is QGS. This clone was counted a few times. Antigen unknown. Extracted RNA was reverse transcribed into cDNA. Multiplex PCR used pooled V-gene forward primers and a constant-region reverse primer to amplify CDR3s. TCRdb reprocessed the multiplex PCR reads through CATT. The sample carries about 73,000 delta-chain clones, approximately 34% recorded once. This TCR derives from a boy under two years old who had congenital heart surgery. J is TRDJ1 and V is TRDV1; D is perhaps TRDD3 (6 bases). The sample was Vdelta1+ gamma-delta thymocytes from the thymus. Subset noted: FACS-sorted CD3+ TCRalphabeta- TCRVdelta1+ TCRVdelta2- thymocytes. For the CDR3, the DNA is TGTGCTCTTGGGGAACGTTGCCCTCCGGGGATGAAAGTACCCACCGATAAACTCATCTTT. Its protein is CALGERCPPGMKVPTDKLIF.